The T cell receptor (beta chain) under discussion was sequenced for a study of T cell changes during pregnancy in multiple sclerosis. Trimming stripped 4 bases from V and 0 bases from J, with 15 bases between. This CDR3 is 16 amino acids long. Germline V gene lookup returns CDR1 MNHEY and CDR2 SMNVEV (reference sequence). The table came from immunoSEQ multiplex PCR; TCRdb's copy has only in-frame clones and leaves some out. This sample has fewer than 95,000 clones, with about 94% found just once. Sequencing was performed on peripheral blood, taken in the first trimester of pregnancy. The V gene is TRBV27, the J gene TRBJ1-2; D is unresolved. This TCR derives from a female donor in good health, enrolled as a control in a pregnancy study. The CDR3 here is CASSSRTQSTNYGYTF. DNA for the CDR3: TGTGCCAGCAGTTCCCGAACACAATCCACTAACTATGGCTACACCTTC.